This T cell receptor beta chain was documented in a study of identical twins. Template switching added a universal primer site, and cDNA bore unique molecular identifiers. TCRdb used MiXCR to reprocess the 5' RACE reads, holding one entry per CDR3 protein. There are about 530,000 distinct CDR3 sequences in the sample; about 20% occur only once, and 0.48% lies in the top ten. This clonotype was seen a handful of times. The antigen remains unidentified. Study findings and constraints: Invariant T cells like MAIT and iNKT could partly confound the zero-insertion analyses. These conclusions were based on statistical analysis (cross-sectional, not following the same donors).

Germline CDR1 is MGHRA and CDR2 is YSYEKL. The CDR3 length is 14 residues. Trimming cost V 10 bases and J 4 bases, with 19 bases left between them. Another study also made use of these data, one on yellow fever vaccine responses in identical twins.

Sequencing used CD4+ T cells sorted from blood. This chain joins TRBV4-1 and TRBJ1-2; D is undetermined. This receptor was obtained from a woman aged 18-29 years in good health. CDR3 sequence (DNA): TGCGCCACCAAGACGACCCACTCCGGCTATGGCTACACCTTC. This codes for CATKTTHSGYGYTF.